Detailed here is one T cell receptor (beta chain). The sample is drawn from a study of T cells expressing NK-cell markers. One entry per CDR3 protein, without DNA, is what TCRdb gives after re-calling the 5' RACE reads. The repertoire table contains 300,000 to 450,000 distinct CDR3 sequences. The source is a man aged 18 to 69 in good health. Sample: blood T cells: a sorted CD56 or NKG2C T cell subset, CD4+ or CD8+ T cells, or bulk PBMC T cells (not recorded which).

CDR3 sequence: CASSPDSLSTEAFF. The V call is TRBV7-8, the J call TRBJ1-1; TCRdb picks TRBD1, but there is no DNA to check that call. Germline V gene lookup returns CDR1 SGHVS and CDR2 FQNEAQ. The CDR3 has 14 amino acids. The whole variable domain, remainder taken from reference TRBV7-8 and TRBJ1-1, is GAGVSQSPRYKVAKRGQDVALRCDPISGHVSLFWYQQALGQGPEFLTYFQNEAQLDKSGLPSDRFFAERPEGSVSTLKIQRTQQEDSAVYLCASSPDSLSTEAFFGQGTRLTVV.